Described below is a single T cell receptor (beta chain) sequence and its context. Random hexamers were used to reverse transcribe the RNA input (about 0.45 to 1 ug). TCR beta CDR3 was amplified by immunoSEQ covering 54 Vbeta and 13 Jbeta. TCRdb re-called the immunoSEQ multiplex PCR reads through MiXCR, storing one row per CDR3 protein. This sample has approximately 190,000 distinct CDR3 sequences; roughly 92% occur once, and the top ten carry approximately 0.1%. This record comes from a study of CD8 T cells in Susac syndrome. This CDR3 has 16 residues. The ends lost 0 bases at V and 4 bases at J; junction bases unmatched: 6. The V gene's germline CDR1 is SGHDT and CDR2 YYEEEE. The controls, all healthy donors, were matched for age and sex.

The clonotype comes from a human donor in good health. This chain links TRBV5-6 with TRBJ2-1; the match to TRBD1 covers 8 bases. Source material: CD4+ T cells from PBMCs. CDR3 in amino acids: CASSLARTGRYNEQFF. The CDR3 DNA follows: TGTGCCAGCAGCTTGGCCCGGACAGGGAGATACAATGAGCAGTTCTTC.